The text below deals with one TCR beta chain. Its antigen is still unknown. No base qualities exist here, and no much larger clone lies one base off it. The CDR3 regions of human TCRbeta chains were analyzed by immunosequencing. The paper's data handling went like this. TCRs in the repertoires were matched against a reference library of SARS-CoV-2-specific TCRs that had been generated with the MIRA antigen-specificity platform. Breadth was defined as the fraction of unique TCRs that were SARS-CoV-2-associated. Depth was defined as the fraction of total T cells that were SARS-CoV-2-associated. Using the MIRA data, every spike-specific TCR was mapped to the spike region that the TCR reacted to and assigned to either a CD4 or a CD8 class. Log10-transformed breadth and depth values were compared by one-way ANOVA with Sidak's multiple comparisons tests. In TCRdb, the immuneACCESS table is reduced to in-frame sequences with V and J assigned. These tables do not hold every clone; where another copy was compared, an unresolved V gene accounts for under half, and the others remain unexplained. The V and J calls and clone size are taken from that table; D and trimming were inferred from the DNA. The sample data list 150,000 to 200,000 clones, and 90% of these were observed just once. Together, the top ten hold roughly 6% of the sample.

This specimen belongs to a study of T cell responses to AZD1222 COVID-19 vaccine (dated by TCRdb to the early 2020s). Turning to the overall study: A total of 233 trial participants underwent TCR sequencing, of whom about 200 had received two doses of AZD1222 and 26 had received two doses of the MenACWY control vaccine. Trial participants were enrolled by age into 18-55, 56-69 and 70-plus year subgroups, with roughly 150, 30 and 60 TCR-sequenced participants respectively. Beyond this particular receptor, the publication reports: Spike-specific TCR breadth and depth rose significantly after two AZD1222 doses compared with day 0 and with MenACWY recipients. No day 14 peak-response samples were available, so repertoires were characterized only after the peak T cell response. In the small 56-69-year group, the increase in depth fell short of significance, most likely because of low power. Vaccine-associated CD4 TCRs spanned the whole spike protein, with dominant responses in regions 160-218 and 743-854. Conclusions about previously exposed vaccinees are limited because only a handful of AZD1222 recipients were SARS-CoV-2 seropositive at baseline. Participants were mostly white British and included more females than males, and it was suggested by the authors that clonal diversity may have been underestimated. Nearly half of unique spike-specific TCRs reportedly recognized epitopes outside regions mutated in the B.1.351 and B.1.1.7 variants.

The sample's time point label, decoded: about 28 days (+/-7) after the second vaccine dose. Because spike-specific TCR depth and breadth did not differ between the two schedules, AZD1222 recipients who got a second dose at roughly 4 weeks were pooled with those who got a second dose at roughly 12 weeks. Vaccinee samples were obtained from the UK trials COV001 and COV002, which included a single-blind randomized controlled phase 2/3 trial of AZD1222 (ChAdOx1 nCoV-19) in healthy adults. Trial participant PBMC samples were collected at day 0 and day 28 after the second dose for TCRbeta chain sequencing. The CDR3 holds 13 amino acids from the cysteine to the phenylalanine. Only the CDR3 DNA stays, 39 bases, in frame from base 1. The germline V gene (reference sequence) supplies CDR1 WNHNN and CDR2 SYGVQD. V and J are truncated by 4 bases and 4 bases respectively, leaving an intervening sequence of 10 bases.

Material: peripheral blood, obtained 28 days after the second AZD1222 dose. The TCR comes from an adult who received the AZD1222 COVID-19 vaccine. Here the chain combines TRBV10-1 and TRBJ1-2; the D gene is perhaps TRBD1, on 6 matching bases. The nucleotides read TGCGCCAGCAGTGGTACAGGGACCTATGGCTACACCTTC. Its translation is CASSGTGTYGYTF.